This T cell receptor (beta chain) was captured by sequencing in a study of OX40 agonist ivuxolimab in advanced cancers. Looking at the study overall: Each patient was given ivuxolimab into a vein every 2 weeks, at 0.01 to 10 mg/kg. Anti-PD-1, anti-PD-L1 or anti-CTLA-4 therapy given earlier was allowed, and approximately 43% had some.

Profiling relied on immunoSEQ multiplex PCR, and the TCRdb table lists in-frame clones only, not all of them. The data show around 49,000 clones, roughly 85% seen once. This clone was seen only once. The receptor's source is an adult with an advanced solid tumor such as melanoma, head and neck, liver or kidney cancer. The sample consisted of CD4+ or CD8+ T cells sorted from blood, taken in a trial of the OX40 agonist ivuxolimab.

In DNA form, the CDR3 reads TGTGCCAGCAGCTTAGGGGGGGGGTCCCCGGAGACCCAGTACTTC. This sequence encodes CASSLGGGSPETQYF. This chain connects TRBV7-6 to TRBJ2-5; 7 bases are a match to TRBD2. This CDR3 region has 15 residues. CDR1 and CDR2 from the germline V gene are SGHVS and FNYEAQ. J gave up 5 bases and V 1 base, and 7 bases lay outside the gene matches. Using reference TRBV7-6 and TRBJ2-5 for the parts outside the CDR3, the full variable domain is GAGVSQSPRYKVTKRGQDVALRCDPISGHVSLYWYRQALGQGPEFLTYFNYEAQQDKSGLPNDRFSAERPEGSISTLTIQRTEQRDSAMYRCASSLGGGSPETQYFGPGTRLLVL.